The present T cell receptor (beta chain) was sequenced within a study of cytomegalovirus exposure and HLA in healthy donors (dated by TCRdb to 2016 to 2017). Notes on the research overall: An earlier analysis of several hundred of the donors reported about 290 Gb of sequence data and around 120 million unique TCR beta sequences from 150 million to 200 million T cells. Roughly 300 gigabases of sequencing data and 80 million or so unique TCR sequences were included in an early release covering 550 to 650 HLA-typed donors. Among the roughly 390 genotyped donors, about 85% belonged to the genetic ancestry cluster associated with self-reported Caucasian donors. The aim of the study was to test whether cataloging public T cell receptors could identify signatures of past pathogen exposure. Using immunosequencing, the study profiled T cell repertoires from 500 to 800 subjects and related those repertoires to cytomegalovirus serostatus. In addition to the first cohort of roughly 670 subjects, a separate validation cohort of around 110 different subjects was used. To predict cytomegalovirus infection status, the study brought together high-throughput TCR immunosequencing, statistical association of individual TCRs with disease status, and machine learning. A later analysis re-examined previously published TCR beta repertoires from about 670 donors and added high-resolution HLA genotyping to investigate patterns of TCR occurrence. Rather than using new phenotypic data, the later analysis identified candidate immune exposures from TCR beta sequences and from how often those sequences occurred across donors. To decide whether each TCR beta V gene segment behaved as functional or pseudogenic, an earlier analysis of several hundred of the donors relied on high-throughput TCR beta sequencing. Alongside the repertoire data, information on donor age, sex, ethnicity and CMV serostatus was compiled. In a later genetic analysis, genome-wide SNP genotypes for about 65% of the roughly 700 donors were used, and that subset was treated as a discovery cohort. All discovery cohort repertoires had been generated using a single sequencing platform. Class I and class II HLA loci were covered by the typing at four-digit resolution. Typing coverage differed by locus: A, B, C, DRB1 and DQB1 were typed in about 629-640 donors, DQA1 in 500 to 550, DPA1 in nearly 610, and DPB1 in roughly 470. Because of strong linkage in the cohort, roughly five DR-DQ haplotypes were treated as single units for association and clustering. Among some 410 genotyped donors of the cohort, an average of 235,054 unique TCR beta nucleotide sequences were sequenced per donor, approximately 20% of them non-productive. General findings and caveats noted by the study authors: In a later analysis, several top co-occurrence clusters were reported to appear linked to parvovirus B19, influenza, CMV and Epstein-Barr virus. In this cohort, only TCR beta chains were sequenced, and detectable features were limited by the absence of alpha or paired-chain data. The classifier was reported to diagnose cytomegalovirus status with high specificity and sensitivity in both the original cohort and the validation cohort. A later analysis found that TCR association rates varied across HLA loci, with DRB1 alleles showing the most associated TCRs and HLA-C alleles the fewest. The study gave a list of over 150 TCR beta chains associated with cytomegalovirus. The authors suggested that the approach could potentially be generalized to other disease states and immunological phenotypes. HLA typing was unavailable for some donors at each locus, so association tests used only the typed subset. In a later analysis, HLA-associated TCR beta chains showed more clonal expansion and lower generation probabilities than non-associated chains that were equally common. Most CMV-associated TCR beta chains appeared to be HLA-restricted in a later analysis, and the HLA associations seemed to be driven largely by CMV exposure. Most TCR sequences were observed very rarely across donors, whereas some public TCRs were present in many individuals. When HLA alleles, especially DR and DQ, strongly co-occurred, attributing TCR associations to individual alleles was difficult. Presence/absence analyses assumed roughly uniform sequencing depth across donors, an assumption that may not hold. In vitro tests confirmed that three of the cytomegalovirus-associated TCR beta chains recognize cytomegalovirus antigens. At a false discovery rate of 0.05, a later analysis linked under 20,000 TCR beta sequences to specific HLA alleles. Because counts were too low, approximately 18 rarely observed V segments, including chromosome 9 orphons, were excluded from the earlier analysis of roughly 580 of the donors. Broadly in line with IMGT annotations, most TCR beta V segments showed up in productive rearrangements about 87% or about 30% of the time in an earlier analysis of approximately 640 of the donors. Linkage disequilibrium might explain the correlated functional status among segregating V segments, but an unknown experimental factor could not be ruled out. CMV serostatus was the only immune exposure information available for the cohort. Compared with the roughly 700-donor mean, donors in an Asian-associated ancestry cluster had fewer N-insertions in productive TCRs, according to a later genetic analysis. A further reported finding was that TCR beta sequences accurately predicted the HLA-A and HLA-B alleles for most subjects in the first cohort. A cluster of highly shared sequence variants was judged likely to represent a technical artifact of the sequencing pipeline. V-gene and J-gene trimming of TCR beta chains was associated with a missense DCLRE1C variant in a later genetic analysis, and the association was replicated in an independent cohort.

Regarding this clone: What this receptor recognizes is not known.

Libraries were constructed by the immunoSEQ multiplex PCR assay. The multiplex PCR relied on a mix of 60 forward primers for TCR Vbeta segments and 13 reverse primers for TCR Jbeta segments. A multiplex PCR assay on genomic DNA amplified the CDR3 region of rearranged TCR beta genes. The amplified TCR beta libraries were sequenced on the Illumina HiSeq System as 87-base-pair reads. For the original study's pipeline: Across the 670 or so repertoires, a later analysis counted approximately 83 million unique TCR beta chains, roughly 11 million of which were shared by at least two donors. A nearest-neighbor algorithm error-corrected the raw reads and collapsed the reads into unique sequences, merging closely related sequences to remove PCR and sequencing errors. V, D and J gene segments were assigned by aligning CDR3 sequences to IMGT reference sequences. For a sequence to be retained, a match of at least six nucleotides to both a V gene segment and a J gene segment was required. A rearrangement was called productive if the CDR3 had no stop codons and remained in frame with V and J, and every other rearrangement was called non-productive. CDR3 was defined according to IMGT convention as the region running from the second conserved V-encoded cysteine to the conserved J-encoded phenylalanine. The earlier analysis of approximately 590 of the donors excluded any sequence lacking an unambiguous match to a single V gene segment. In an earlier analysis of approximately 590 of the donors, V segments were called functional above 56.7% productive rearrangements and were called segregating when the between-donor standard deviation exceeded 5%. A statistical classification framework was built for diagnosing cytomegalovirus status from the catalog of TCR beta chain sequences. A later analysis assigned V and J genes by comparing TCR nucleotide sequences with IMGT/GENE-DB human TR gene sequences. The TCRdist pipeline was used in a later analysis to assign CDR3 sequences and most-parsimonious VDJ recombination scenarios. A later analysis defined each TCR beta chain by its CDR3 amino acid sequence plus V-gene family, and excluded reads lacking a unique V-gene family. A later analysis removed 500 to 650 highly shared, low-generation-probability nucleotide sequences to deal with suspected cross-contamination and a sequencing artifact. In a later analysis, a clonal expansion index for each public chain was calculated from normalized within-repertoire ranks of inferred template counts. In a later analysis, generation probabilities were computed with a VDJ recombination model fitted to out-of-frame rearrangements, and the resulting probabilities were checked against IGoR. In a later analysis, hypergeometric tests were used to score TCR-TCR, TCR-HLA and TCR-CMV co-occurrence, with a repertoire-size bias correction applied to TCR pairs. To estimate false discovery rates, a later analysis permuted the HLA or CMV assignments 20 times. In a later analysis, co-occurring TCRs were grouped with DBSCAN, and TCRdist sequence similarity was added when clustering was performed within HLA-allele-positive subsets. Repertoires with fewer than 30,000 or more than 120,000 public chains, plus five repertoires with anomalous nucleotide sharing, were excluded from co-occurrence clustering. TCRdb's version of the immuneACCESS table is confined to in-frame rearrangements and falls short of the full clone set. An unresolved V gene accounts for under half of the shortfall where checked; the remainder is of unknown origin. The DNA was the basis for D and trimming; V, J and clone size are from that table. This sample's records show approximately 110,000 clones. 0.55% to 0.65% of the sample comes from the top ten.

The cohort consisted of some 730 healthy bone marrow donors. Cohort members were all nominally healthy when sampled, although unrecorded immune exposures were likely present. The donor was CMV seronegative and belonged to the group of 352 seronegative cohort members. A peripheral blood sample was collected from each donor, and TCR beta sequencing was performed on peripheral blood mononuclear cells. Genomic DNA extraction from the blood cell samples was performed with the Qiagen DNeasy Blood Extraction Kit. The sample consisted of PBMCs. The TCR sequence derives from a man aged 45-65 years in good health and CMV-seronegative.

The DNA sequence is TGCGCCAGCAGCAGGACAGGGAAAGGCGGGGAGCTGTTTTTT. Translated, it reads CASSRTGKGGELFF. The chain links TRBV5-1 with TRBJ2-2; 8 central nucleotides agree with TRBD1. Inclusive of the bounding cysteine and phenylalanine, the CDR3 is 14 residues long. Only the CDR3 DNA stays, 42 bases, in frame from base 1. Based on the germline V gene, the CDR1 and CDR2 sequences are SGHRS and YFSETQ. V and J are trimmed by 4 bases and 7 bases, and the gene matches miss 6 bases of the junction. Full variable domain (CDR3 extended with the reference TRBV5-1 and TRBJ2-2 proteins): KAGVTQTPRYLIKTRGQQVTLSCSPISGHRSVSWYQQTPGQGLQFLFEYFSETQRNKGNFPGRFSGRQFSNSRSEMNVSTLELGDSALYLCASSRTGKGGELFFGEGSRLTVL.